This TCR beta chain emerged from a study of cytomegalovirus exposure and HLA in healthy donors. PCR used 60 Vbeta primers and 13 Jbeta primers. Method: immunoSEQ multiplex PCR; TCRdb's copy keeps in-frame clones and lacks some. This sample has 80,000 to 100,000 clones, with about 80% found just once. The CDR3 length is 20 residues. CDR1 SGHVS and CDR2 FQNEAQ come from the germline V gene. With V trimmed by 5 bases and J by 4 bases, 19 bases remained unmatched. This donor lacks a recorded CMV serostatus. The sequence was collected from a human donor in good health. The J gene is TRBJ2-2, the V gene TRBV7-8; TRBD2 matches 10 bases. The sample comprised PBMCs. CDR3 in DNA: TGTGCCAGCAGCCGAGGGGCGTCTAGCGGGAGTGCATGGGGCACCGGGGAGCTGTTTTTT. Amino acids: CASSRGASSGSAWGTGELFF.